The 10 T cell receptor beta chains below all came from one sample that was sequenced in a study of human T cells and chemical hapten exposure. Stated time point: patch test 3, about 24 weeks after DPC sensitization. Treatment defined: therapeutic diphenylcyclopropenone sensitization with weekly scalp DPC. MiXCR, run by TCRdb on the RACE reads, gives a single entry per CDR3 protein. Among 130,000 or so distinct CDR3 sequences listed, 10% to 12% were seen once. Sequences were derived from whole blood, sampled in connection with sensitization to the hapten diphenylcyclopropenone (DPC). Source of these receptors: a woman between 50 and 59 years old with alopecia areata. Some clones in this sample may be carry-over from other donors' samples.

V usage is TRBV29-1 and J usage is TRBJ2-3; D might be TRBD2 (7 bases). With 3 bases removed from V and 9 bases from J, the gap between germline ends came to 22 bases. CDR1 is SQVTM, CDR2 ANQGSEA, per germline. The CDR3 is 15 residues long. CDR3 protein: CSVDGLGTATGTQYF. The CDR3 DNA reads as TGCAGCGTTGACGGACTAGGGACCGCCACAGGGACGCAGTATTTT.

The rearrangement links TRBV27 to TRBJ1-2, with a tentative D call TRBD1 (6 bases). Between the trimmed V and J ends, which lost 0 bases and 3 bases, there was a span of 11 bases. The CDR3 has 15 amino acids. Germline assignment: CDR1 MNHEY and CDR2 SMNVEV (reference sequence). The CDR3 bases are TGTGCCAGCAGTTTATCCGGGACATCCGACTATGGCTACACCTTC. Protein: CASSLSGTSDYGYTF.

The chain combines TRBV11-2 with TRBJ2-1; TRBD2 agrees at 11 bases. The germline CDR1 and CDR2 sequences are SGHAT and FQNNGV. The junction had 11 bases not matched to a gene; V was cut back by 5 bases and J by 8 bases. CDR3 size: 16 residues. The CDR3 DNA is TGTGCCAGCAGCCGCCTGGGGACTAGCGGTGCTCATGAGCAGTTCTTC. Translating gives CASSRLGTSGAHEQFF.

This clonotype was seen more than once but under ten times. The chain has TRBV5-1 and TRBJ2-7, with 10 bases lining up with TRBD1. CDR1 and CDR2 from the germline V gene are SGHRS and YFSETQ. Trimming at V came to 2 bases and at J to 6 bases, leaving 5 bases not matched to a gene. The length of the CDR3 is 14 residues. Here the CDR3 reads CASSFAGQGGEQYF. CDR3 bases: TGCGCCAGCAGCTTCGCAGGACAGGGGGGCGAGCAGTACTTC.

This clonotype appeared many times. V is TRBV20-1 and J is TRBJ1-1; D gene unclear. The CDR3 length is 13 residues. Trimming cost V 1 base and J 1 base, with 7 bases left between them. The germline V gene has CDR1 DFQATT and CDR2 SNEGSKA (reference sequence). The CDR3 sequence is CSARGPENTEAFF. The DNA for the CDR3 is TGCAGTGCTAGAGGGCCGGAGAACACTGAAGCTTTCTTT.

This clonotype was found a few times. The V gene is TRBV6-1, the J gene TRBJ2-3, with a tentative D call TRBD2 (6 bases). The germline V gene encodes CDR1 MNHNS and CDR2 SASEGT. The CDR3 has 15 amino acids. The V end lost 3 bases, the J end lost 1 base, and 11 bases lay between the germline ends. CDR3 in amino acids: CASSDMGLRTDTQYF. In DNA form, the CDR3 reads TGTGCCAGCAGTGATATGGGACTGCGCACAGATACGCAGTATTTT.

This clonotype was seen repeatedly, ten times or more. The chain links TRBV6-2 or TRBV6-3 to TRBJ2-7; D perhaps matches TRBD2 (5 bases). Deletions cut 3 bases from V and 2 bases from J, with 11 bases between. Germline V gene sequence: CDR1 MNHEY, CDR2 SVGEGT. The CDR3 has 14 residues. The CDR3 reads CASSYRPGTYEQYF. CDR3 nucleotide sequence: TGTGCCAGCAGTTATCGGCCGGGAACCTACGAGCAGTACTTC.

This clonotype was recorded a few times. The chain links TRBV5-5 to TRBJ1-4; D remains unclear. CDR1 is SGHKS, CDR2 YYEKEE, per germline (reference sequence). The V end was cut by 4 bases, the J end by 4 bases, with 11 bases between. The CDR3 has 14 amino acids. CDR3 protein: CASSQDGYNEKLFF. The CDR3 DNA reads TGTGCCAGCAGCCAGGACGGTTATAATGAAAAACTGTTTTTT.

This clonotype was seen ten or more times. The chain carries TRBV6-1 and TRBJ2-3; 7 bases map to TRBD2. Unmatched junction bases numbered 15, after V lost 6 bases and J lost 6 bases. The V gene's germline CDR1 is MNHNS and CDR2 SASEGT. The CDR3 runs to 16 residues. Here the CDR3 reads CASSRPGGSSLDTQYF. The CDR3 DNA follows: TGTGCCAGCAGCAGACCGGGGGGTAGCTCTCTGGATACGCAGTATTTT.

This clonotype was recorded a few times. The V call is TRBV20-1, the J call TRBJ2-2; D remains ambiguous. Germline V gives CDR1 DFQATT, CDR2 SNEGSKA (reference sequence). This CDR3 region has 11 residues. V was cut by 5 bases and J by 3 bases, with 4 bases left in between. In DNA, the CDR3 is TGCAGTGCTGCCTACACCGGGGAGCTGTTTTTT. Amino acids: CSAAYTGELFF.